The present entry profiles one T cell receptor beta chain with its context. Profiling relied on immunoSEQ multiplex PCR, and the TCRdb table lists in-frame clones only, not all of them. The table records 82,000 or so clones, over 95% of them present only once. The entry originates in a study of technical replicates of blood from several donors. Material: T cells isolated from PBMCs. The receptor was isolated from a human donor in good health.

The CDR3 DNA sequence: TGTGCCAGCAGTCTTGCAATAACGACAGAAGCTTTCTTT. Residues: CASSLAITTEAFF. The chain links TRBV27 to TRBJ1-1; no reliable D call. This CDR3 has 13 residues. Deletions cut 5 bases from V and 8 bases from J, with 15 bases between. Germline values: CDR1 MNHEY, CDR2 SMNVEV (reference sequence).